Listed below are T cell receptor beta chains from one sample, sequenced in a study of blood T cell repertoires in COVID-19. Repertoires were generated with immunoSEQ multiplex PCR, while TCRdb's copy carries only in-frame clones and drops some. The data hold 45,000 to 65,000 clones, with roughly nine tenths observed a single time. The sequencing sample was made of peripheral blood. Every receptor here comes from a human donor with acute or convalescent COVID-19. The donor label of this sample is uncertain. Both conserved end residues are part of each CDR3. The order of the fields is D gene, J gene, V gene, clone size, CDR3 DNA, CDR3 protein. D genes are given only for firm matches. Clone size is given for some rows only: seen once, a few or many times, or a class if the clone is expanded.

d_call: TRBD1; j_call: TRBJ2-7; v_call: TRBV7-9; clone_size: NA; cdr3_nt: TGTGCCAGCAGCTTAGACGACAGGGGGCTCGGCTACGAGCAGTACTTC; cdr3_aa: CASSLDDRGLGYEQYF
d_call: TRBD1; j_call: TRBJ1-3; v_call: TRBV15; clone_size: NA; cdr3_nt: TGTGCCACCAGCAAGGACAGGGCGTTCTCTGTGGCCGGAAACACCATATATTTT; cdr3_aa: CATSKDRAFSVAGNTIYF
d_call: NA; j_call: TRBJ2-5; v_call: TRBV5-1; clone_size: NA; cdr3_nt: TGCGCCAGCAGCCTCAATCCCCGGGACATACGTGGGACCCAGTACTTC; cdr3_aa: CASSLNPRDIRGTQYF
d_call: TRBD2; j_call: TRBJ2-1; v_call: TRBV5-4; clone_size: NA; cdr3_nt: TGTGCCAGCAGCCCTACTAGCGGGGGGTTCTACAATGAGCAGTTCTTC; cdr3_aa: CASSPTSGGFYNEQFF
d_call: TRBD1; j_call: TRBJ2-2; v_call: TRBV24-1; clone_size: NA; cdr3_nt: TGTGCCACCAGTGACCCCCGGACAGGAGGCACCGGGGAGCTGTTTTTT; cdr3_aa: CATSDPRTGGTGELFF
d_call: NA; j_call: TRBJ1-1; v_call: TRBV18; clone_size: NA; cdr3_nt: TGTGCCAGCTCACCCAACTACAGGGTAGGGACTGAAGCTTTCTTT; cdr3_aa: CASSPNYRVGTEAFF
d_call: NA; j_call: TRBJ1-5; v_call: TRBV5-1; clone_size: NA; cdr3_nt: TGCGCCAGCAGCTTGACAGGTAGTTATAGCAATCAGCCCCAGCATTTT; cdr3_aa: CASSLTGSYSNQPQHF
d_call: TRBD2; j_call: TRBJ2-1; v_call: TRBV10-3; clone_size: NA; cdr3_nt: TGTGCCATCAGTGAGTCTGCAGCGGGAGGGCAGAATGAGCAGTTCTTC; cdr3_aa: CAISESAAGGQNEQFF
d_call: NA; j_call: TRBJ1-1; v_call: TRBV18; clone_size: NA; cdr3_nt: TGTGCCAGCTCAGATTCAGGGTGGGACTATCTTGAAGCTTTCTTT; cdr3_aa: CASSDSGWDYLEAFF
d_call: NA; j_call: TRBJ2-2; v_call: TRBV3-1/TRBV3-2; clone_size: once; cdr3_nt: TGTGCCAGCAGCCAAGATCGGCGGACGGGATCGGAAACCGGGGAGCTGTTTTTT; cdr3_aa: CASSQDRRTGSETGELFF
d_call: NA; j_call: TRBJ1-5; v_call: TRBV6-5; clone_size: NA; cdr3_nt: TGTGCCAGCAGCCAGCCTCAGGGGTACCAGCCCCAGCATTTT; cdr3_aa: CASSQPQGYQPQHF
d_call: TRBD1; j_call: TRBJ1-5; v_call: TRBV10-2; clone_size: NA; cdr3_nt: TGCGCCAGCAAAGAAAATACAGGGGCGCAATCCAATCAGCCCCAGCATTTT; cdr3_aa: CASKENTGAQSNQPQHF
d_call: NA; j_call: TRBJ2-2; v_call: TRBV27; clone_size: NA; cdr3_nt: TGTGCCAGCAGTCAATCACAGGGTTCGTACACCGGGGAGCTGTTTTTT; cdr3_aa: CASSQSQGSYTGELFF
d_call: NA; j_call: TRBJ2-1; v_call: TRBV7-3; clone_size: NA; cdr3_nt: TGTGCCAGCAGCTTAAGTGCTACAGGATTGTACAATGAGCAGTTCTTC; cdr3_aa: CASSLSATGLYNEQFF
d_call: TRBD1; j_call: TRBJ2-2; v_call: TRBV9; clone_size: NA; cdr3_nt: TGTGCCAGCAGCGTTGACAGGGCGAACACCGGGGAGCTGTTTTTT; cdr3_aa: CASSVDRANTGELFF
d_call: NA; j_call: TRBJ2-3; v_call: TRBV25-1; clone_size: NA; cdr3_nt: TGTGCCAGCAGTGAATACGCGGGGGCCCCAGATACGCAGTATTTT; cdr3_aa: CASSEYAGAPDTQYF
d_call: TRBD1; j_call: TRBJ1-3; v_call: TRBV4-1; clone_size: NA; cdr3_nt: TGCGCCAGCAGCCTAGGGACAGCTTATGGGAAAGGCACCATATATTTT; cdr3_aa: CASSLGTAYGKGTIYF
d_call: NA; j_call: TRBJ2-7; v_call: TRBV5-4; clone_size: NA; cdr3_nt: TGTGCCAGCAGCTTGGATGTCGGCTACGAGCAGTACTTC; cdr3_aa: CASSLDVGYEQYF
d_call: NA; j_call: TRBJ2-7; v_call: TRBV18; clone_size: NA; cdr3_nt: TGTGCCAGCTCACCTAGCAGCGAAAGCTACGAGCAGTACTTC; cdr3_aa: CASSPSSESYEQYF
d_call: TRBD1; j_call: TRBJ1-1; v_call: TRBV5-5; clone_size: NA; cdr3_nt: TGTGCCAGCAGCTTGGGACAGGGTTTAGGCACTGAAGCTTTCTTT; cdr3_aa: CASSLGQGLGTEAFF
d_call: TRBD1; j_call: TRBJ1-1; v_call: TRBV18; clone_size: NA; cdr3_nt: TGTGCCAGCTCTCCGGGACAGGGGAACACTGAAGCTTTCTTT; cdr3_aa: CASSPGQGNTEAFF
d_call: NA; j_call: TRBJ2-3; v_call: TRBV28; clone_size: NA; cdr3_nt: TGTGCCAGCAACCTAGCGAGCACAGATACGCAGTATTTT; cdr3_aa: CASNLASTDTQYF
d_call: NA; j_call: TRBJ1-2; v_call: TRBV19; clone_size: NA; cdr3_nt: TGTGCCAGTAGTATATCAGGCTATGGCTACACCTTC; cdr3_aa: CASSISGYGYTF
d_call: TRBD1; j_call: TRBJ2-1; v_call: TRBV6-1; clone_size: NA; cdr3_nt: TGTGCCAGCAGTGAAGGAGGACAGGGGGCTGATGAGCAGTTCTTC; cdr3_aa: CASSEGGQGADEQFF